This is a list of T cell receptor beta chains from one sample in a study of T-cell memory formation after mild COVID-19. TCRdb itself ran the 5' RACE reads through MiXCR, one entry per CDR3 protein. Among under 300,000 distinct CDR3 sequences listed, approximately 18% were seen once. Material: PBMCs or a T cell subset sorted from them (not recorded which). The origin of the receptors is a man between 18 and 29 years old who had mild COVID-19 (a few samples of this study predate the infection). Cell type and time point are not known. The CDR3 runs from the conserved cysteine through the conserved F or W. D genes are given only for firm matches. Not every row has a clone size; where given, it reads once, few, many or a size class.

NA,TRBJ2-1,TRBV3-1,NA,TGTGCCAGCAGCCAAGTCGTTCTAGGGAACTCGGAGCAGTTCTTC,CASSQVVLGNSEQFF
NA,TRBJ2-1,TRBV24-1,TRBD1,TGTGCCACCGCCGTCACAGGGGGATACAATGAGCAGTTCTTC,CATAVTGGYNEQFF
NA,TRBJ2-5,TRBV7-3,TRBD2,TGTGCCAGCAGCTCCGGACTAGCGGGGGTACAAGAGACCCAGTACTTC,CASSSGLAGVQETQYF
NA,TRBJ1-2,TRBV30,TRBD1,TGTGCCTGGAGTGTATCAACAGGGGGCATGTCCCCCGACACCTTC,CAWSVSTGGMSPDTF
NA,TRBJ2-1,TRBV4-2,TRBD1,TGTGCCAGCAGCCTCGGGACAGGGCCGGGCGATGAGCAGTTCTTC,CASSLGTGPGDEQFF
few,TRBJ2-3,TRBV5-1,NA,TGCGCCAGCAGCCTGTCGGGGGCGAGCACAGATACGCAGTATTTT,CASSLSGASTDTQYF
NA,TRBJ2-2,TRBV3-1,NA,TGTGCCAGCAGCCGGGGGGTGAACACCGGGGAGCTGTTTTTT,CASSRGVNTGELFF
NA,TRBJ2-2,TRBV20-1,TRBD2,TGCAGTGCTAGTGGGGGGCTAGCGGGGGACTCCGAGCTGTTTTTT,CSASGGLAGDSELFF
few,TRBJ1-2,TRBV10-3,TRBD1,TGTGCCATCAGTGAGTTGGACAGGGGAACGCGTGGCTACACCTTC,CAISELDRGTRGYTF
NA,TRBJ1-2,TRBV7-2,NA,TGTGCCAGCAGCGGCAGGGATTTTTATGGCTACACCTTC,CASSGRDFYGYTF
few,TRBJ1-2,TRBV4-3,NA,TGCGCCAGCAGCCAAGAAGCGACAGCTCCTCTCTATGGCTACACCTTC,CASSQEATAPLYGYTF
NA,TRBJ2-3,TRBV7-2,TRBD2,TGTGCCAGCAGCTGGGAGCGGGGCATTTGGGATACGCAGTATTTT,CASSWERGIWDTQYF
NA,TRBJ1-1,TRBV12-5,NA,TGTGCTAGTGGTTTGACAGACACTGAAGCTTTCTTT,CASGLTDTEAFF
NA,TRBJ2-5,TRBV3-1,NA,TGTGCCAGCAGCCAAGACCGTCACCAGACCCAGTACTTC,CASSQDRHQTQYF
NA,TRBJ1-1,TRBV6-2/TRBV6-3,NA,TGTGCCAGCAGGAGGGACCTGAACACTGAAGCTTTCTTT,CASRRDLNTEAFF
few,TRBJ2-7,TRBV9,NA,TGTGCCAGCAGCGTAGTAGACGGTCTGTACTACGAGCAGTACTTC,CASSVVDGLYYEQYF
NA,TRBJ1-2,TRBV10-3,NA,TGTGCCATCAGTGAGTCGGGGGATTTGGTACTCTATGGCTACACCTTC,CAISESGDLVLYGYTF
NA,TRBJ1-6,TRBV12-3/TRBV12-4,NA,TGTGCCAGCACCCCTACCCCCTATAATTCACCCCTCCACTTT,CASTPTPYNSPLHF
many,TRBJ2-3,TRBV18,NA,TGTGCCAGCTCCCAACCCCCCTGGCGGACCCACACAGATACGCAGTATTTT,CASSQPPWRTHTDTQYF
few,TRBJ2-1,TRBV2,NA,TGTGCCAGCAGTGAAGCGCAAATGAGGCAGTTCTTC,CASSEAQMRQFF
many,TRBJ2-7,TRBV7-2,NA,TGTGCCAGCAGCTTAGGGGGGAAATCCTACGAGCAGTACTTC,CASSLGGKSYEQYF
few,TRBJ1-5,TRBV6-6,NA,TGTGCCAGCAGTTACTCTGCGCTCTCTCAGCCCCAGCATTTT,CASSYSALSQPQHF
NA,TRBJ2-5,TRBV29-1,NA,TGCAGCGTCGAAGTTTGGGAGACCCAGTACTTC,CSVEVWETQYF
NA,TRBJ2-5,TRBV20-1,TRBD2,TGCAGTGCTAGTCCCAGCGGGGGTTCTAGAGAGACCCAGTACTTC,CSASPSGGSRETQYF